Listed here are 11 T cell receptor beta chains from one sample, sequenced in a study of cytomegalovirus exposure and HLA in healthy donors. The primer mix had 60 Vbeta and 13 Jbeta primers. Using immunoSEQ multiplex PCR, the repertoire was profiled, and TCRdb retains in-frame clones only, with some absent. The repertoire holds 100,000 to 150,000 clones, with 70% to 90% as singletons. Material for sequencing was PBMCs. These TCRs come from a woman aged 40 to 50 in good health and CMV-seropositive.

The gene calls are TRBV9 and TRBJ1-1, with TRBD1 as a possible D gene (5 bases). The germline V and J ends were trimmed by 2 bases and 1 base, with 15 bases remaining between them. The CDR3 extends over 16 amino acids. CDR1 and CDR2 from the germline V gene are SGDLS and YYNGEE. In DNA form, the CDR3 reads TGTGCCAGCAGCGTTTGGGGGGGAGGGACGAACACTGAAGCTTTCTTT. Protein: CASSVWGGGTNTEAFF. Full variable domain (outside the CDR3, taken from reference TRBV9 and TRBJ1-1): DSGVTQTPKHLITATGQRVTLRCSPRSGDLSVYWYQQSLDQGLQFLIQYYNGEERAKGNILERFSAQQFPDLHSELNLSSLELGDSALYFCASSVWGGGTNTEAFFGQGTRLTVV.

The J gene is TRBJ2-3, the V gene TRBV13, with D uncertain. The CDR3 is 12 amino acids. Trimming cost V 1 base and J 6 bases, with 5 bases left between them. Germline V gene sequence: CDR1 PRHDT, CDR2 FYEKMQ (reference sequence). The CDR3 region has the DNA TGTGCCAGCAGCTTAGTCAGTGATACGCAGTATTTT. Translating it yields CASSLVSDTQYF.

The chain carries TRBV7-9 and TRBJ2-3, with D tentatively TRBD2 (6 bases). Per the germline V gene, CDR1 is SEHNR and CDR2 is FQNEAQ (reference sequence). The CDR3 loop spans 14 amino acids. The V gene lost 5 bases and the J gene lost 5 bases, with 14 bases spanning the gap. As DNA, the CDR3 is TGTGCCAGCAGCCCGGAGGGCGTAGTAGATACGCAGTATTTT. Translation gives CASSPEGVVDTQYF.

This rearrangement joins TRBV14 to TRBJ2-2; 12 positions match TRBD2. The CDR3 consists of 16 residues. Unmatched junction bases numbered 3, after V lost 4 bases and J lost 3 bases. Germline V gives CDR1 SGHDN, CDR2 FVKESK. The CDR3 is CASSRRTSGDTGELFF. In DNA form, the CDR3 reads TGTGCCAGCAGCCGAAGGACTAGCGGGGACACCGGGGAGCTGTTTTTT.

The sample holds a few counts of this clone. The CDR3 DNA reads as TGTGCCAGCAGCGGTTCTCGATTGGCCACCTTC. Its translation: CASSGSRLATF. This chain connects TRBV9 to TRBJ1-2, with D unclear. The germline CDR1 and CDR2 sequences are SGDLS and YYNGEE. The V end was cut by 3 bases, the J end by 13 bases, with 13 bases between. This CDR3 has 11 amino acids.

CDR3 DNA sequence: TGTGCCAGCAGCTCACGGGGGGCCGGACAGCCCCAGCATTTT. It specifies CASSSRGAGQPQHF. The V gene is TRBV5-4, the J gene TRBJ1-5; TRBD1 might be the D (6 bases). The germline V gene encodes CDR1 SGHNT and CDR2 YYREEE (reference sequence). CDR3 size: 14 residues. V was shortened by 3 bases and J by 7 bases, with 14 bases between the two germline ends.

A few counts support this clone. V is TRBV6-5 and J is TRBJ2-2, with no clear D. CDR1 is MNHEY, CDR2 SVGAGI, per germline. The CDR3 runs 16 residues. V was shortened by 4 bases and J by 0 bases, with 12 bases between the two germline ends. The CDR3, as DNA: TGTGCCAGCAGTTCCGGAGTAGGCACGAACACCGGGGAGCTGTTTTTT. Translating it yields CASSSGVGTNTGELFF.

The chain employs TRBV18 and TRBJ1-1, with a tentative D call TRBD1 (6 bases). CDR3 length: 14 amino acids. Germline V gene sequence: CDR1 KGHSH, CDR2 LQKENI. Trimming removed 4 bases from V and 0 bases from J, with 9 bases in between. The CDR3 loop is CASSLGQMNTEAFF. The CDR3 DNA follows: TGTGCCAGCTCACTCGGACAGATGAACACTGAAGCTTTCTTT.

In this sample, this clone turned up a few times. The chain uses TRBV29-1 and TRBJ2-1; 16 bases agree with TRBD2. Germline CDR1 SQVTM, CDR2 ANQGSEA. V trimming: 6 bases; J trimming: 7 bases; junction bases outside the gene matches: 12. This CDR3 is 17 amino acids long. The chain's CDR3 is CSVGPGLAGGGLNEQFF. The CDR3 DNA reads as TGCAGCGTCGGCCCGGGACTAGCGGGAGGGGGCTTGAATGAGCAGTTCTTC.

The rearrangement joins TRBV10-3 to TRBJ2-7; possible D gene TRBD2, 5 bases. Germline CDR1 and CDR2: ENHRY and SYGVKD. This CDR3 is built from 15 residues. V was shortened by 2 bases and J by 5 bases, with 16 bases between the two germline ends. CDR3 amino acids: CAISEQREHSHEQYF. Written as DNA, the CDR3 is TGTGCCATCAGTGAGCAAAGGGAGCATTCCCACGAGCAGTACTTC.

The chain links TRBV6-5 to TRBJ2-2; D possibly corresponds to TRBD1 (7 bases). Germline CDR1 MNHEY, CDR2 SVGAGI. Trimming cost V 2 bases and J 7 bases, with 11 bases left between them. The CDR3 length is 14 residues. The CDR3 bases are TGTGCCAGCAGTTACGGGCAGGGGGGCGGGGAGCTGTTTTTT. Amino acid sequence: CASSYGQGGGELFF.